Listed below are T cell receptor beta chains from one sample, sequenced in a study of cytomegalovirus exposure and HLA in healthy donors. The data were produced by immunoSEQ multiplex PCR, yet TCRdb's version contains in-frame clones alone and is incomplete. The sample consists of just over 85,000 clones, 76% of them appearing once. Sequences were obtained from PBMCs. The receptors originated from a middle-aged man in good health and CMV-seronegative. CDR3s include the opening cysteine and the closing phenylalanine or tryptophan. A D gene is named only where the DNA matches it firmly. Expanded clones get a size class; other rows say once, few or many, or leave the size out.

DNA	CDR3	J	size	V	D
TGTGCCAGCAGTGAATATCCCCATTTAACAGGGGGCACTCACGAGCAGTACTTC	CASSEYPHLTGGTHEQYF	TRBJ2-7	NA	TRBV25-1	TRBD1
TGTGCCAGCAGTCCGATCAGGGGGCGATCCTATAATTCACCCCTCCACTTT	CASSPIRGRSYNSPLHF	TRBJ1-6	NA	TRBV28	TRBD1
TGTGCCAGCAGCTTAGTCCACAGGTCATACAATGAGCAGTTCTTC	CASSLVHRSYNEQFF	TRBJ2-1	few	TRBV7-9	NA
TGTGCCACCAGCAGAGGATACAGATTTCAGTACTTC	CATSRGYRFQYF	TRBJ2-4	NA	TRBV15	NA
TGTGCCACCAGCAGAGGTAACACAGATACGCAGTATTTT	CATSRGNTDTQYF	TRBJ2-3	NA	TRBV15	NA
TGTGCCAGCAGCTTGGACGACAGGGGGCACTATGGCTACACCTTC	CASSLDDRGHYGYTF	TRBJ1-2	NA	TRBV5-4	TRBD1
TGTGCCAGCAGTGCACAAGCGACCAATACGCAGTATTTT	CASSAQATNTQYF	TRBJ2-3	NA	TRBV28	NA
TGTGCCAGCAGCTTAGCGTGGCGGGGAGACACAGATACGCAGTATTTT	CASSLAWRGDTDTQYF	TRBJ2-3	NA	TRBV7-9	NA
TGTGCCAGCAGGGATAGGACTAGCTCCTACGAGCAGTACTTC	CASRDRTSSYEQYF	TRBJ2-7	NA	TRBV14	TRBD2
TGCGCCAGCAGCCACGGGGACAGCTCCTACGAGCAGTACTTC	CASSHGDSSYEQYF	TRBJ2-7	few	TRBV4-1	TRBD1
TGTGCCAGCACCCCGATTCCTTTAAGGGAGGGGAGAGGTGGCTACACCTTC	CASTPIPLREGRGGYTF	TRBJ1-2	NA	TRBV27	NA
TGTGCCGCCGGACAGATCAGCTACGAGCAGTACTTC	CAAGQISYEQYF	TRBJ2-7	NA	TRBV5-3	NA
TGCGCCAGCAGCTTCGGAGGAAGTCAGAACTACGAGCAGTACTTC	CASSFGGSQNYEQYF	TRBJ2-7	NA	TRBV5-1	NA
TGTGCCAGCAGCTTAGGAGGGAACACTGAAGCTTTCTTT	CASSLGGNTEAFF	TRBJ1-1	NA	TRBV11-2	NA
TGTGCCAGCAGAGATGGGACTAGCGGGGGTTACGAGCAGTACTTC	CASRDGTSGGYEQYF	TRBJ2-7	NA	TRBV5-4	TRBD2
TGTGCCAGCAGCGGACTAGCGGGGGGGCGGACCCAGTACTTC	CASSGLAGGRTQYF	TRBJ2-5	NA	TRBV27	TRBD2
TGCGCCAGCAGCCGATTGGGAGTATTGACAGGTGGGGCCAACGTCCTGACTTTC	CASSRLGVLTGGANVLTF	TRBJ2-6	NA	TRBV4-1	NA
TGTGCCAGCAGCTTTTGGGGGGGTAATTCACCCCTCCACTTT	CASSFWGGNSPLHF	TRBJ1-6	NA	TRBV7-6	NA
TGTGCCAGCAGCTTAAGAGGGGGACGACCTTTAAACGAGCAGTACTTC	CASSLRGGRPLNEQYF	TRBJ2-7	NA	TRBV7-3	NA
TGTGCCAGCAGCCCGGGACTAGCGGGGGGCGTGACCCAGTACTTC	CASSPGLAGGVTQYF	TRBJ2-5	few	TRBV7-3	TRBD2
TGTGCCAGCAGTGCCGACAGGGGGCATAGCAATCAGCCCCAGCATTTT	CASSADRGHSNQPQHF	TRBJ1-5	few	TRBV27	TRBD1
TGCGCCAGCAGCACCACTAGCGGGGGGGCGGGCACCTACAATGAGCAGTTCTTC	CASSTTSGGAGTYNEQFF	TRBJ2-1	once	TRBV5-1	TRBD2
TGTGCCAGCAACGAGAGGGCAGGGGGTAACTCACCCCTCCACTTT	CASNERAGGNSPLHF	TRBJ1-6	NA	TRBV11-2	TRBD1
TGTGCCAGCAGCTCCCCGGTCGGAAACACCATATATTTT	CASSSPVGNTIYF	TRBJ1-3	NA	TRBV7-2	NA
TGCGCCAGCAGCTTGTCGGGCGGGGCCTCCTACGAGCAGTACTTC	CASSLSGGASYEQYF	TRBJ2-7	NA	TRBV5-1	NA
TGTGCCAGCAGCTTTGGACAGGGAGATGAAAAACTGTTTTTT	CASSFGQGDEKLFF	TRBJ1-4	NA	TRBV7-8	TRBD1
TGCGCCAGCAGCTTGGGTGCGGATATCTCTGGAAACACCATATATTTT	CASSLGADISGNTIYF	TRBJ1-3	NA	TRBV5-1	NA
TGTGCCAGCAGTTACTTCCTGGGCCACACCGGGGAGCTGTTTTTT	CASSYFLGHTGELFF	TRBJ2-2	NA	TRBV6-5	NA
TGTGCCAGCAGCGTGGGGGTGGGGAGGGTCGCTGAAGCTTTCTTT	CASSVGVGRVAEAFF	TRBJ1-1	NA	TRBV9	NA
TGTGCCAGCAGCTTGGGACAGGGTCTGAGCTATGGCTACACCTTC	CASSLGQGLSYGYTF	TRBJ1-2	NA	TRBV11-2	TRBD1
TGCAGCGGCCGGGACAGGGGAGCGGGGGGGATTGAGACCCAGTACTTC	CSGRDRGAGGIETQYF	TRBJ2-5	NA	TRBV29-1	NA
TGTGCCAGCAGTCCGTACAGCGGGAATTCACCCCTCCACTTT	CASSPYSGNSPLHF	TRBJ1-6	NA	TRBV27	NA
TGTGCCAGCAGCCATTCCCTATTGGAGACAGGGTTGACCAAAAACATTCAGTACTTC	CASSHSLLETGLTKNIQYF	TRBJ2-4	NA	TRBV14	TRBD1
TGTGCCAGCAGCCCGGGGACAGGGGATCAGCCCCAGCATTTT	CASSPGTGDQPQHF	TRBJ1-5	NA	TRBV7-7	TRBD1
TGCGCCAGCAGCCTCACGGACAGGGGGGCCCGCTATGGCTACACCTTC	CASSLTDRGARYGYTF	TRBJ1-2	NA	TRBV4-3	TRBD1
TGTGCCAGCAGCACCTTCGGGGAGACCCAGTACTTC	CASSTFGETQYF	TRBJ2-5	NA	TRBV5-5	NA
TGTGCCAGCAGCTTAGGGGGACTAGCGGGGGGGACAGATACGCAGTATTTT	CASSLGGLAGGTDTQYF	TRBJ2-3	NA	TRBV7-2	TRBD2
TGTGCCAGCTCAAAGGGAGGGAACACTGAAGCTTTCTTT	CASSKGGNTEAFF	TRBJ1-1	NA	TRBV18	NA
TGTGCCAGCAGCTTAGAACGGTCCTACGAGCAGTACTTC	CASSLERSYEQYF	TRBJ2-7	few	TRBV7-9	NA
TGTGCCAGCTCACCATCTGGCGGGATCACCGGGGAGCTGTTTTTT	CASSPSGGITGELFF	TRBJ2-2	few	TRBV18	NA
TGTGCCAGCAGCTACCAACGTCAGGGGACTGAAGCTTTCTTT	CASSYQRQGTEAFF	TRBJ1-1	NA	TRBV7-9	NA
TGTGCCAGCAGCTTAGTGGGGGGGGCTCTGGAGACCCAGTACTTC	CASSLVGGALETQYF	TRBJ2-5	NA	TRBV7-2	NA
TGTGCCAGTAGTATCGTCAGGGAGGATGGCTACACCTTC	CASSIVREDGYTF	TRBJ1-2	NA	TRBV19	NA
TGTGCCAGCAGTTTAAGACCAGGGGCCGGGGAGCTGTTTTTT	CASSLRPGAGELFF	TRBJ2-2	NA	TRBV28	NA
TGTGCCAGTAGTGACAATGTCGCAGGCGAGCAGTACTTC	CASSDNVAGEQYF	TRBJ2-7	NA	TRBV19	NA
TGTGCCAGCAGTTTATGGCGGGGGCGGAAAACCCACCGGGGCTTCGAGTACTTC	CASSLWRGRKTHRGFEYF	TRBJ2-7	NA	TRBV28	NA
TGTGCCAGCAGCAAGACACCCACCCGGGACAGTTCATTAAATTCACCCCTCCACTTT	CASSKTPTRDSSLNSPLHF	TRBJ1-6	NA	TRBV21-1	NA
TGCGCCAGCAGCTTAGAGACAGGGGAGTATGGCTACACCTTC	CASSLETGEYGYTF	TRBJ1-2	NA	TRBV5-1	TRBD1
TGTGCCAGCAGTGCTCGGACTAGCGGTTACAATGAGCAGTTCTTC	CASSARTSGYNEQFF	TRBJ2-1	NA	TRBV2	TRBD2
TGTGCCAGCAGTTCGCCGACTAGCGGGCGCTCCTACAATGAGCAGTTCTTC	CASSSPTSGRSYNEQFF	TRBJ2-1	NA	TRBV27	TRBD2
TGTGCCAGCAGCCTGCCGGGGGTCTCTGGAAACACCATATATTTT	CASSLPGVSGNTIYF	TRBJ1-3	NA	TRBV5-6	NA
TGCAGCGTTCCCAATGGAGGGGTGAATGAGCAGTTCTTC	CSVPNGGVNEQFF	TRBJ2-1	NA	TRBV29-1	NA
TGTGCCAGCACCCTACGGGGTTCCCCCTACGAGCAGTACTTC	CASTLRGSPYEQYF	TRBJ2-7	NA	TRBV6-5	NA